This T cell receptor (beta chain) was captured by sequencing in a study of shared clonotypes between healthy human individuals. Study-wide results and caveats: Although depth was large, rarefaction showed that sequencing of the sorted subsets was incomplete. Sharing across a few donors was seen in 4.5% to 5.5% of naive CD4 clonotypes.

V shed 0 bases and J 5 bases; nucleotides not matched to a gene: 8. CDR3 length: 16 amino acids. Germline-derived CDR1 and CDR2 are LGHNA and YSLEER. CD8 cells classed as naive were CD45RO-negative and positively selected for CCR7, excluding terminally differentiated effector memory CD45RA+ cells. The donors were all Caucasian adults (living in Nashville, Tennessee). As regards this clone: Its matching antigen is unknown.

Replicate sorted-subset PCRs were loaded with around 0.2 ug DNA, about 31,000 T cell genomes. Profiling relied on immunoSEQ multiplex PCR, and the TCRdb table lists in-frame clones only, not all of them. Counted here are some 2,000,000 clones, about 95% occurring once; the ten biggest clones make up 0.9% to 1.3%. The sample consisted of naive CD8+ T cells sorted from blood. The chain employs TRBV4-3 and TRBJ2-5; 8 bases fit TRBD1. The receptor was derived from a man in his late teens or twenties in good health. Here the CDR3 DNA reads TGCGCCAGCAGCCAAGATAGGCAGGGGGACAGGGAGACCCAGTACTTC. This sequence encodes CASSQDRQGDRETQYF.